This T cell receptor beta chain was identified in a study of beta chain features in type 1 diabetes. About the study: There was similarity between patients and healthy donors in age, gender and cell yields. The samples had about 110,000,000 sorted cells examined in all.

Regarding the study as a whole: cDNA-based sequencing might over-represent cells highly expressing TCR. People with Type 1 diabetes carried modestly yet significantly shorter TCRB CDR3s in all four CD4+ subsets.

Germline values: CDR1 SGHTA, CDR2 FQGTGA. Trimming stripped 1 base from V and 2 bases from J, with 10 bases between. The CDR3 is 15 amino acids. A few counts support this clone. Its specificity is not known. The investigators reverse transcribed all of the isolated RNA, so they sequenced expressed TCRB transcripts. Some clones are missing from TCRdb's copy, which holds only in-frame ones; the method was immunoSEQ multiplex PCR. The table records about 400,000 clones, roughly 13% of them present only once. The rearrangement joins TRBV7-3 to TRBJ2-3; D is ambiguous. The sequencing input was naive CD4+ T cells from blood. This receptor was obtained from a man aged 18 to 30 in good health. DNA for the CDR3: TGTGCCAGCAGCTTAAGCAGGATACACACAGATACGCAGTATTTT. This translates into CASSLSRIHTDTQYF.